This T cell receptor beta chain was obtained from a study of T-cell memory formation after mild COVID-19. Study information: There were largely donor-specific TCR clusters. Study-wide findings and caveats: Some responding clones appeared in pre-infection memory, suggesting cross-reactive memory joined.

V was pared by 0 bases and J by 4 bases, with 9 bases between. The CDR3 has 15 amino acids. Germline V gene lookup returns CDR1 MGHRA and CDR2 YSYEKL. This clonotype was observed once. Its target is unknown. TCRdb re-called the 5' RACE reads through MiXCR, storing one row per CDR3 protein. Here the sample spans 100,000 to 120,000 distinct CDR3 sequences, around a fifth being singletons. This chain joins TRBV4-1 and TRBJ1-4, with D perhaps TRBD1 (5 bases). The sequenced material came from PBMCs or a T cell subset sorted from them (not recorded which). The receptor was isolated from a man younger than 35 who had mild COVID-19 (a few samples of this study predate the infection). Cell type and time point are not known. The CDR3 region has the DNA TGCGCCAGCAGCCAAGAGGGGACTAGTAATGAAAAACTGTTTTTT. Its protein is CASSQEGTSNEKLFF.